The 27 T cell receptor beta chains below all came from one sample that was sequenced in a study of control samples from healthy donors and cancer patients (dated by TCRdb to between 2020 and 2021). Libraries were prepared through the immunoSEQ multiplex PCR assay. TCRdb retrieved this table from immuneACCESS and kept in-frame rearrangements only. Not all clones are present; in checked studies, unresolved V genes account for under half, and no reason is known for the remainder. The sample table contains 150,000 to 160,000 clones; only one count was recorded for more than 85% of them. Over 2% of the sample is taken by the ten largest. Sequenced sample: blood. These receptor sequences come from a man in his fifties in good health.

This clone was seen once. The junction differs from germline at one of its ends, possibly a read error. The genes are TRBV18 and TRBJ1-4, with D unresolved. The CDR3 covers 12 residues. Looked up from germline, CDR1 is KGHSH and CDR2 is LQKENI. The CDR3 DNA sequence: TGTGCCAGCTCACTACCGGCCGCCGCACCCGCTTTT. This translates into CASSLPAAAPAF.

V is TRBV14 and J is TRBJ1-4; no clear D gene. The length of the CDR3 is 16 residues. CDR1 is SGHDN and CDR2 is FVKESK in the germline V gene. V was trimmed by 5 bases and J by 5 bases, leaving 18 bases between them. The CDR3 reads CASSKDSDPINEKLFF. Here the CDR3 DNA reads TGTGCCAGCAGCAAGGATTCAGACCCAATAAATGAAAAACTGTTTTTT.

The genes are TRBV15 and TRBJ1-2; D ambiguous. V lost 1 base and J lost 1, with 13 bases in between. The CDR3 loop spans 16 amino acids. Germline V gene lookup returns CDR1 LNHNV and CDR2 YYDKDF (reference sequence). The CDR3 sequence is CATSRGGSRVNYGYTF. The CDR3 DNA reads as TGTGCCACCAGCAGAGGAGGCAGCCGAGTTAACTATGGCTACACCTTC. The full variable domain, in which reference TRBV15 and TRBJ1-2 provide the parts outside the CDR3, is DAMVIQNPRYQVTQFGKPVTLSCSQTLNHNVMYWYQQKSSQAPKLLFHYYDKDFNNEADTPDNFQSRRPNTSFCFLDIRSPGLGDTAMYLCATSRGGSRVNYGYTFGSGTRLTVV.

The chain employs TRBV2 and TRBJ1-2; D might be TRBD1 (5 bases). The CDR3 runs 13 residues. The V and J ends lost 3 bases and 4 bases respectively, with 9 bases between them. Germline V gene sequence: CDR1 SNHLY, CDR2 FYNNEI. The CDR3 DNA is TGTGCCAGCAGTGACCTGGGGACCTATGGCTACACCTTC. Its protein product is CASSDLGTYGYTF.

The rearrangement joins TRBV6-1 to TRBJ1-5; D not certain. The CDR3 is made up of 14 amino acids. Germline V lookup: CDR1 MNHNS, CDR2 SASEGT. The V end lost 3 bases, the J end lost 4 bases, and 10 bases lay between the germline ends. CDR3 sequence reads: CASSEGATNQPQHF. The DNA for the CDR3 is TGTGCCAGCAGTGAGGGAGCTACGAATCAGCCCCAGCATTTT.

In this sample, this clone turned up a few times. Here the CDR3 reads CASSPAWSSGLEQFF. CDR3 DNA: TGTGCCAGCTCACCCGCTTGGAGTTCGGGCCTTGAGCAGTTCTTC. This chain uses TRBV18 with TRBJ2-1, with D uncertain. Trimming took off 3 bases at V and 9 bases at J, with 18 bases between the two ends. Per the germline V gene, CDR1 is KGHSH and CDR2 is LQKENI. The CDR3 totals 15 residues.

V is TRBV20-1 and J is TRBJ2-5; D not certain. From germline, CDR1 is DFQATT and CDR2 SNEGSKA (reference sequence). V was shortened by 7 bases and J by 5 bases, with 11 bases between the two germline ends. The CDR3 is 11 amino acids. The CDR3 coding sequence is TGCAGTGGGGTCAGGATGGAGACCCAGTACTTC. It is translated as CSGVRMETQYF.

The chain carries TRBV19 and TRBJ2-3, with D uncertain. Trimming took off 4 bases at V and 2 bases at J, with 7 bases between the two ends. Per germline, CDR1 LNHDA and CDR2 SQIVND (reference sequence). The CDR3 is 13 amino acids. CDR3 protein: CASSKGPTDTQYF. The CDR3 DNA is TGTGCCAGTAGTAAGGGCCCCACAGATACGCAGTATTTT. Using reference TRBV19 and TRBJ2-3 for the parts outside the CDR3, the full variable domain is DGGITQSPKYLFRKEGQNVTLSCEQNLNHDAMYWYRQDPGQGLRLIYYSQIVNDFQKGDIAEGYSVSREKKESFPLTVTSAQKNPTAFYLCASSKGPTDTQYFGPGTRLTVL.

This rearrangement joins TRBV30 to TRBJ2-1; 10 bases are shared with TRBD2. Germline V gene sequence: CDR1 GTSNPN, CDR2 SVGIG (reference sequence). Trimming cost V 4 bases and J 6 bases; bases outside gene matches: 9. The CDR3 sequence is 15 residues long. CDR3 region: CAWTPGSGRANEQFF. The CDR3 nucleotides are TGTGCCTGGACCCCGGGGAGCGGGAGGGCCAATGAGCAGTTCTTC.

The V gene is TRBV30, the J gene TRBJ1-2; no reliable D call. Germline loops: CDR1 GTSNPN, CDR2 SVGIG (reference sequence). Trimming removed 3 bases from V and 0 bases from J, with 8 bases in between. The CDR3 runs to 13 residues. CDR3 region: CAWRVPSNYGYTF. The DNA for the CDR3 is TGTGCCTGGAGAGTCCCCTCTAACTATGGCTACACCTTC.

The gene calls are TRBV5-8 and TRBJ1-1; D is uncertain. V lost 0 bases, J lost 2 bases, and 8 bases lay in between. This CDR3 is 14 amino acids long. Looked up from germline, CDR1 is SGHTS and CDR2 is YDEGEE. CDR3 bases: TGTGCCAGCAGCTTGGTACGGGGAAACACTGAAGCTTTCTTT. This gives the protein CASSLVRGNTEAFF.

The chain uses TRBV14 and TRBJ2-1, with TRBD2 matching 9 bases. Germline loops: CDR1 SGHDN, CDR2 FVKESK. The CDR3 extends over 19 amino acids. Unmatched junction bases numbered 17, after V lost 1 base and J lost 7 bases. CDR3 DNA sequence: TGTGCCAGCAGCCAAGGCCTAAACTCGAGGGGCGGGAGGGGTAATGAGCAGTTCTTC. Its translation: CASSQGLNSRGGRGNEQFF.

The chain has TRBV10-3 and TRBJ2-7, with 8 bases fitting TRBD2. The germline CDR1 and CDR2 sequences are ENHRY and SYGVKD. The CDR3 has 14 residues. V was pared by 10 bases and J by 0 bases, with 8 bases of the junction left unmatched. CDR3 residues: CATRGGANSYEQYF. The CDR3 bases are TGTGCCACCCGGGGGGGAGCGAACTCCTACGAGCAGTACTTC.

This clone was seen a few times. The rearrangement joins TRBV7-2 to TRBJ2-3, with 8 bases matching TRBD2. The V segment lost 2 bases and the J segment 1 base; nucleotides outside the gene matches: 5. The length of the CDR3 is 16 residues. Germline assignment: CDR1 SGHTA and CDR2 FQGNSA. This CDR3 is CASSLRPAGGTDTQYF. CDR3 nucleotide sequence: TGTGCCAGCAGCTTACGTCCAGCGGGAGGCACAGATACGCAGTATTTT.

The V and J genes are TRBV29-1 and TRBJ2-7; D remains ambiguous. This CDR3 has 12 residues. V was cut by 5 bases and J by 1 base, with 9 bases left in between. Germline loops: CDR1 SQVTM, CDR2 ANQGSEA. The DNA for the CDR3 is TGCAGCGTTTCAGACCCATCCTACGAGCAGTACTTC. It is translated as CSVSDPSYEQYF.

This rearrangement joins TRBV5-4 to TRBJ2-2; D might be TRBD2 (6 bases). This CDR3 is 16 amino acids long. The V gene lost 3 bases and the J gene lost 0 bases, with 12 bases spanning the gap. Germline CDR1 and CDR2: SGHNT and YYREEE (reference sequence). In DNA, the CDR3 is TGTGCCAGCAGCTCCAGGAGGGCCCCGAACACCGGGGAGCTGTTTTTT. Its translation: CASSSRRAPNTGELFF.

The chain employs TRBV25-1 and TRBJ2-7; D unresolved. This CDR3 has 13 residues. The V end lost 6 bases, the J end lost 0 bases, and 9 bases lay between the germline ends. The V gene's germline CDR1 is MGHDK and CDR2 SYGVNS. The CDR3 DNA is TGTGCCAGCAGACAAGCTGCCTCCTACGAGCAGTACTTC. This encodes CASRQAASYEQYF.

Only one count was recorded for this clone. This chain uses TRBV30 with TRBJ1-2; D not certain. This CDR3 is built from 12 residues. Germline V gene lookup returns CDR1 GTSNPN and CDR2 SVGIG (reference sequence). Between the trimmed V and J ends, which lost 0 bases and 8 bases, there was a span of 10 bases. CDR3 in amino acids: CAWSVWVGGYTF. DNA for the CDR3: TGTGCCTGGAGTGTATGGGTGGGAGGCTACACCTTC.

CDR3 nucleotide sequence: TGTGCCAGCAGCTTATCGGGGACAGGGTACTCTGGGGCCAACGTCCTGACTTTC. The encoded protein is CASSLSGTGYSGANVLTF. The chain uses TRBV11-3 and TRBJ2-6; 9 bases are shared with TRBD1. Germline V gene lookup returns CDR1 SGHNT and CDR2 YENEEA. This CDR3 is built from 18 residues. The V segment lost 2 bases and the J segment 0 bases; nucleotides outside the gene matches: 5.

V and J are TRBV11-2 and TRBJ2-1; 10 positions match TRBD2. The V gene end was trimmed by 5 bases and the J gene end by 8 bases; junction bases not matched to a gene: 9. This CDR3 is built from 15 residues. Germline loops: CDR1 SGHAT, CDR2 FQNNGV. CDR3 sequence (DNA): TGTGCCAGCAGCGCCGCCGGGACTAGCGCCCATGAGCAGTTCTTC. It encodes CASSAAGTSAHEQFF.

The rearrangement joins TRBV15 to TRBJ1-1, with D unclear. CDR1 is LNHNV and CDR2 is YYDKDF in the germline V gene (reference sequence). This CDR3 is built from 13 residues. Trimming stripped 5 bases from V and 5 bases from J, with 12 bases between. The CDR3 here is CATSVGGSTEAFF. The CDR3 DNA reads TGTGCCACCAGCGTGGGAGGGAGTACTGAAGCTTTCTTT.

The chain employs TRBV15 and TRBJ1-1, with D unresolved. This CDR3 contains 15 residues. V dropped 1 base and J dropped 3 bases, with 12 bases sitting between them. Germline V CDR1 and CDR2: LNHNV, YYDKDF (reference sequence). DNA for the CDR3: TGTGCCACCAGCAGAGCGAGGACCGAATACACTGAAGCTTTCTTT. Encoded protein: CATSRARTEYTEAFF. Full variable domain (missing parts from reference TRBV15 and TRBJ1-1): DAMVIQNPRYQVTQFGKPVTLSCSQTLNHNVMYWYQQKSSQAPKLLFHYYDKDFNNEADTPDNFQSRRPNTSFCFLDIRSPGLGDTAMYLCATSRARTEYTEAFFGQGTRLTVV.

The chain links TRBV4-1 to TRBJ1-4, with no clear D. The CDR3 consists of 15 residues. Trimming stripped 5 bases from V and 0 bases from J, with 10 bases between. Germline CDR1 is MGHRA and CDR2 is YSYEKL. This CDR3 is CASSFHSATNEKLFF. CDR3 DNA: TGCGCCAGCAGCTTTCACAGCGCAACTAATGAAAAACTGTTTTTT.

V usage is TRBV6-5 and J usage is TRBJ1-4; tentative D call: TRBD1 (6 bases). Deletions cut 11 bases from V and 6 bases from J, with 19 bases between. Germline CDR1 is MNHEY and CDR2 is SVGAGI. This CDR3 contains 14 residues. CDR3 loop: CAGRSDSSDEKLFF. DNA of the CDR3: TGTGCCGGACGATCGGACAGCTCCGATGAAAAACTGTTTTTT.

Here the CDR3 DNA reads TGCGCCAGCAGTCCTAGGGCGGATACTGAAGCTTTCTTT. Translated: CASSPRADTEAFF. V usage is TRBV10-2 and J usage is TRBJ1-1; D unresolved. The CDR3 covers 13 residues. Trimming took 5 bases from V and 5 from J, leaving 12 bases between them. Germline V lookup: CDR1 WSHSY, CDR2 SAAADI.

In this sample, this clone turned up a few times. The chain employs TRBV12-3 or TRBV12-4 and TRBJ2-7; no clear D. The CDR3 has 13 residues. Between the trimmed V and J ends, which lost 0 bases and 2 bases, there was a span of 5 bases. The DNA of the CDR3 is TGTGCCAGCAGTTTAGCTCGCGCCTACGAGCAGTACTTC. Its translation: CASSLARAYEQYF.

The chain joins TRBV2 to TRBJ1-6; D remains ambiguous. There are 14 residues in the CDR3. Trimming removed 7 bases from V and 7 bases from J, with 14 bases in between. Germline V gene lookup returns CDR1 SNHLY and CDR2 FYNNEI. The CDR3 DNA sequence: TGTGCCAGCATGAAGGAGGGTTGGAATTCACCCCTCCACTTT. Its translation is CASMKEGWNSPLHF.